The 32 T cell receptor beta chains presented below share a single source sample, sequenced in a study of T-cell reconstitution after alpha-beta-depleted transplantation in children. The library targeted TCRbeta and was prepared with unique molecular identifiers. Each CDR3 protein is one row after TCRdb ran MiXCR on the PCR reads. In the table there are over 300,000 distinct CDR3 sequences, 10% of which are singletons. The source was PBMCs from the stem cell graft donor, collected from the stem cell graft. These receptors came from a human donor who donated a stem cell graft to a child with acute lymphoblastic leukemia.

This clonotype was recorded at least ten times. The chain has TRBV7-3 and TRBJ2-5; either TRBD1 or TRBD2 may fit D (5 bases each). In germline, CDR1 is SGHTA, CDR2 FQGTGA. CDR3 size: 15 residues. V shed 4 bases and J shed 2 bases, with 14 bases lying between them. CDR3 coding DNA: TGTGCCAGCAGCTGGGGTGGGGGAGAGCAAGAGACCCAGTACTTC. Encoded protein: CASSWGGGEQETQYF.

This clonotype was found a few times. J is TRBJ2-5 and V is TRBV28, with 7 bases aligning to TRBD2. There are 13 residues in the CDR3. CDR1 is MDHEN, CDR2 SYDVKM, per germline. The V and J ends lost 6 bases and 3 bases, in that order; junction bases with no gene match: 4. The CDR3 nucleotides read TGTGCCAGCAGAATGGGGGGGGAAGAGACCCAGTACTTC. Amino acids: CASRMGGEETQYF.

This clonotype showed up just a few times. The J gene is TRBJ1-2, the V gene TRBV12-3 or TRBV12-4, with D tentatively TRBD1 (6 bases). This CDR3 has 14 amino acids. V lost 6 bases and J 4 bases, leaving 15 bases between the germline ends. CDR3 coding DNA: TGTGCCAGCAGCGAGAGACAGGCGTCCTATGGCTACACCTTC. Its translation: CASSERQASYGYTF.

Ten or more counts support this clonotype. This sequence joins TRBV29-1 and TRBJ2-7; 7 nucleotides agree with TRBD1. V was clipped by 4 bases and J by 4 bases; unmatched bases: 7. This CDR3 has 13 amino acids. Looked up from germline, CDR1 is SQVTM and CDR2 is ANQGSEA. The CDR3 coding sequence is TGCAGCGTTGTCAGGGGCAGGGGGTACGAGCAGTACTTC. Translated: CSVVRGRGYEQYF.

The V gene is TRBV18, the J gene TRBJ1-5; perhaps TRBD1 as D (6 bases). The germline V and J ends were trimmed by 5 bases and 9 bases, with 14 bases remaining between them. Germline CDR1 reads KGHSH; CDR2 reads LQKENI. This CDR3 has 13 residues. The CDR3 coding sequence is TGTGCCAGCTCATGGGGGCCCGCCCGGCCCCAGCATTTT. It is translated as CASSWGPARPQHF.

A few counts support this clonotype. The DNA for the CDR3 is TGTGCCAGCGGGAGGGCCTACGAGCAGTACTTC. This sequence encodes CASGRAYEQYF. The chain is built from TRBV3-1 and TRBJ2-7; 7 nucleotides agree with TRBD2. V dropped 8 bases and J dropped 2; count of bases not matched to a gene: 0. CDR1 and CDR2 (germline): LGHDT, YNNKEL (reference sequence). The CDR3 runs to 11 residues.

With regard to this clonotype: A single base separates this from a much larger clone, so it may be a read error. In DNA form, the CDR3 reads TGTGCCTGCTGTTTATATCGGCTAGCGGGAGTTGGGGGCCAAGAGACCCAGTACTTC. Residues: CACCLYRLAGVGGQETQYF. The chain has TRBV2 and TRBJ2-5; 10 nucleotides align to TRBD2. The CDR3 sequence is 19 residues long. Germline V gene sequence: CDR1 SNHLY, CDR2 FYNNEI. The V and J ends lost 11 bases and 1 base, in that order; junction bases with no gene match: 22. Filled out from reference TRBV2 and TRBJ2-5, the complete variable domain reads EPEVTQTPSHQVTQMGQEVILRCVPISNHLYFYWYRQILGQKVEFLVSFYNNEISEKSEIFDDQFSVERPDGSNFTLKIRSTKLEDSAMYFCACCLYRLAGVGGQETQYFGPGTRLLVL.

This clonotype appeared a few times. The chain couples TRBV5-5 to TRBJ2-1; possible D gene TRBD2, 5 bases. V was cut by 1 base and J by 0 bases, with 11 bases left in between. The V gene's germline CDR1 is SGHKS and CDR2 YYEKEE (reference sequence). This CDR3 is built from 16 residues. DNA for the CDR3: TGTGCCAGCAGCTTGTCTAGCCTTCACTCCTACAATGAGCAGTTCTTC. It is translated as CASSLSSLHSYNEQFF. Drawing the rest from reference TRBV5-5 and TRBJ2-1, the complete variable domain is DAGVTQSPTHLIKTRGQQVTLRCSPISGHKSVSWYQQVLGQGPQFIFQYYEKEERGRGNFPDRFSARQFPNYSSELNVNALLLGDSALYLCASSLSSLHSYNEQFFGPGTRLTVL.

Of note for this clonotype: A read error may explain this, as a much larger clone is one base away. This chain connects TRBV5-1 to TRBJ2-6; D gene ambiguous. Trimming pared 7 bases from V and 0 bases from J, leaving 8 bases between. The CDR3 runs 14 residues. CDR1 and CDR2 from the germline V gene are SGHRS and YFSETQ. CDR3 in DNA: TGCGCCAGCGATTGGTTCTCTGGGGCCAACGTCCTGACTTTC. This gives the protein CASDWFSGANVLTF. Supplemented by reference TRBV5-1 and TRBJ2-6, the full variable domain reads KAGVTQTPRYLIKTRGQQVTLSCSPISGHRSVSWYQQTPGQGLQFLFEYFSETQRNKGNFPGRFSGRQFSNSRSEMNVSTLELGDSALYLCASDWFSGANVLTFGAGSRLTVL.

In this sample, this clonotype turned up a few times. This chain joins TRBV4-3 and TRBJ2-5, with D possibly being TRBD2 (5 bases). This CDR3 comprises 18 residues. V lost 0 bases, J lost 9 bases, and 26 bases lay in between. CDR1 and CDR2 from the germline V gene are LGHNA and YSLEER. DNA for the CDR3: TGCGCCAGCAGCCAAGATCGGGATACGGCAGCGGAAGAGATGGCCCAGTACTTC. Residues: CASSQDRDTAAEEMAQYF.

V is TRBV4-1 and J is TRBJ2-2, with unresolved D. Germline CDR1 reads MGHRA; CDR2 reads YSYEKL. The length of the CDR3 is 16 residues. The V gene lost 2 bases and the J gene lost 6 bases, with 16 bases spanning the gap. The CDR3 sequence: CASSQQDGWWPGELFF. CDR3 sequence (DNA): TGCGCCAGCAGCCAACAGGACGGGTGGTGGCCCGGGGAGCTGTTTTTT.

This clonotype was observed a handful of times. The chain recombines TRBV2 with TRBJ2-1, with a tentative D call TRBD2 (6 bases). V lost 3 bases, J lost 3 bases, and 9 bases lay in between. The germline gives CDR1 SNHLY, CDR2 FYNNEI. This CDR3 has 14 amino acids. The CDR3 region has the DNA TGTGCCAGCAGTGAGCCCGGGAGCTACAATGAGCAGTTCTTC. Translation gives CASSEPGSYNEQFF.

The chain is built from TRBV7-2 and TRBJ2-1; 10 nucleotides align to TRBD2. Germline V CDR1 and CDR2: SGHTA, FQGNSA. V gave up 3 bases and J gave up 4 bases; unmatched junction bases: 6. The CDR3 has 16 amino acids. CDR3 DNA sequence: TGTGCCAGCAGCTTGGGCAGCGGGAGGGTATACAATGAGCAGTTCTTC. It encodes CASSLGSGRVYNEQFF.

The genes are TRBV10-2 and TRBJ2-7; D perhaps matches TRBD2 (5 bases). The V and J ends lost 7 bases and 0 bases respectively, with 13 bases between them. The CDR3 contains 14 residues. Germline loops: CDR1 WSHSY, CDR2 SAAADI. The CDR3 spells CASKLGWSSYEQYF. The CDR3 DNA follows: TGCGCCAGCAAACTAGGGTGGAGCTCCTACGAGCAGTACTTC.

Only a few counts were recorded for this clonotype. The chain couples TRBV2 to TRBJ2-1; D is uncertain. Looked up from germline, CDR1 is SNHLY and CDR2 is FYNNEI. V was cut by 7 bases and J by 3 bases, with 7 bases left in between. This CDR3 spans 12 amino acids. The CDR3 is CASIRVYNEQFF. CDR3 DNA: TGTGCCAGCATAAGGGTCTACAATGAGCAGTTCTTC.

This rearrangement joins TRBV20-1 to TRBJ2-4, with D tentatively TRBD2 (5 bases). The germline V and J ends were trimmed by 6 bases and 1 base, with 10 bases remaining between them. From germline, CDR1 is DFQATT and CDR2 SNEGSKA (reference sequence). This CDR3 is 13 amino acids long. CDR3 sequence (DNA): TGCAGTGCAGCTAGCCCTGCCAAAAACATTCAGTACTTC. It specifies CSAASPAKNIQYF.

In this sample, this clonotype turned up many times. The junction and the germline gene differ at one end; a read error may be behind it. The V and J genes are TRBV5-1 and TRBJ2-1; 14 nucleotides line up with TRBD2. This CDR3 has 15 amino acids. CDR1 is SGHRS and CDR2 is YFSETQ in the germline V gene. This CDR3 reads CASSPGLAGDNEQFF. CDR3 bases: TGTGCCAGCAGTCCGGGACTAGCGGGGGACAATGAGCAGTTCTTC.

This clonotype has only a few counts. CDR3 DNA sequence: TGTGCCAGCAGTGAGGACAGTAACTATGGCTACACCTTC. Translation gives CASSEDSNYGYTF. The V gene is TRBV25-1, the J gene TRBJ1-2; D perhaps matches TRBD1 (6 bases). From germline, CDR1 is MGHDK and CDR2 SYGVNS. CDR3 length equals 13 residues. Trimming took off 3 bases at V and 1 base at J, with 6 bases between the two ends.

The genes are TRBV15 and TRBJ1-1, with D possibly TRBD1 on 5 matching bases. The CDR3 totals 15 residues. Per the germline V gene, CDR1 is LNHNV and CDR2 is YYDKDF (reference sequence). Trimming took 1 base from V and 0 from J, leaving 9 bases between them. The CDR3 sequence is CATSRARQMNTEAFF. The DNA of the CDR3 is TGTGCCACCAGCAGAGCCCGACAGATGAACACTGAAGCTTTCTTT.

This chain joins TRBV7-6 and TRBJ2-2; 11 bases line up with TRBD2. The CDR3 is made up of 17 amino acids. Germline trimming cut 1 base from V and 6 bases from J; bases unmatched to any gene: 7. The V gene's germline CDR1 is SGHVS and CDR2 FNYEAQ. CDR3 sequence reads: CASSLETLAGAPGELFF. Written as DNA, the CDR3 is TGTGCCAGCAGCTTAGAAACACTAGCGGGGGCCCCCGGGGAGCTGTTTTTT.

The chain's CDR3 is CAWRRTEVEAFF. The CDR3 nucleotides read TGTGCCTGGAGGAGGACAGAAGTAGAAGCTTTCTTT. The chain couples TRBV30 to TRBJ1-1; the D gene is possibly TRBD1 (6 bases). V lost 3 bases and J lost 8, with 13 bases in between. The CDR3 consists of 12 residues. Germline V gene sequence: CDR1 GTSNPN, CDR2 SVGIG (reference sequence).

The J gene is TRBJ2-1, the V gene TRBV2; the D is unclear. The CDR3 covers 12 residues. Trimming removed 2 bases from V and 9 bases from J, with 8 bases in between. Germline assignment: CDR1 SNHLY and CDR2 FYNNEI. CDR3 protein: CASSELSVEQFF. The CDR3 DNA is TGTGCCAGCAGTGAACTTTCGGTTGAGCAGTTCTTC.

The gene calls are TRBV11-2 and TRBJ2-1, with 11 bases fitting TRBD2. The CDR3 is made up of 16 amino acids. CDR1 is SGHAT and CDR2 is FQNNGV in the germline V gene. J was trimmed by 7 bases and V by 0 bases; bases with no gene match: 5. The CDR3 coding sequence is TGTGCCAGCAGCTTAGAGATTAGCGGGAGGGGAAATGAGCAGTTCTTC. It yields the protein CASSLEISGRGNEQFF.

The rearrangement uses TRBV7-9 and TRBJ1-1; D might be TRBD1 (6 bases). V lost 7 bases and J 4 bases, leaving 13 bases between the germline ends. This CDR3 spans 13 amino acids. Germline V gives CDR1 SEHNR, CDR2 FQNEAQ (reference sequence). Written as DNA, the CDR3 is TGTGCCAGCAATCCGACAGGAAGCACTGAAGCTTTCTTT. This codes for CASNPTGSTEAFF.

This clonotype was recorded many times. This chain joins TRBV20-1 and TRBJ2-7; unclear D gene. Between the trimmed V and J ends, which lost 7 bases and 2 bases, there was a span of 15 bases. The CDR3 has 13 amino acids. Germline V CDR1 and CDR2: DFQATT, SNEGSKA (reference sequence). CDR3: CSVISSETYEQYF. CDR3 nucleotides: TGCAGTGTCATATCCAGCGAGACCTACGAGCAGTACTTC.

This clonotype has only a few counts. The chain carries TRBV29-1 and TRBJ1-2, with 9 bases matching TRBD1. CDR3 size: 16 residues. Germline CDR1 is SQVTM and CDR2 is ANQGSEA. V shed 4 bases and J 8 bases; nucleotides not matched to a gene: 17. The CDR3 loop reads CSVGQQPGQGSAGYTF. CDR3 nucleotide sequence: TGCAGCGTTGGCCAACAACCGGGACAGGGATCGGCGGGCTACACCTTC.

This clonotype was recorded at least ten times. The chain uses TRBV28 and TRBJ2-3, with D perhaps matching TRBD1 (6 bases). The CDR3 runs to 15 residues. Trimming took off 4 bases at V and 6 bases at J, with 17 bases between the two ends. The germline CDR1 and CDR2 sequences are MDHEN and SYDVKM. Here the CDR3 DNA reads TGTGCCAGCAGTTCCTACCTTCAGGGGAGTGATACGCAGTATTTT. Residues: CASSSYLQGSDTQYF.

This clonotype was found a few times. The chain joins TRBV4-1 to TRBJ1-2; tentatively, D is TRBD1 (5 bases). The CDR3 loop spans 15 amino acids. Germline V gives CDR1 MGHRA, CDR2 YSYEKL. Trimming shortened V by 4 bases and J by 1 base, and 13 bases separated the two germline ends. For the CDR3, the DNA is TGCGCCAGCAGCCGCACGGGGACGGATAACTATGGCTACACCTTC. It yields the protein CASSRTGTDNYGYTF.

This clonotype came up many times. This chain joins TRBV7-2 and TRBJ2-7; the match to TRBD2 covers 9 bases. Germline V gene lookup returns CDR1 SGHTA and CDR2 FQGNSA. This CDR3 comprises 15 residues. V lost 5 bases and J lost 5; bases outside the gene matches: 10. The CDR3 is CASSKSSGNRDEQYF. The CDR3 DNA sequence: TGTGCCAGCAGCAAATCTAGCGGGAACCGAGACGAGCAGTACTTC.

In this sample, this clonotype turned up a few times. The chain is built from TRBV12-3 or TRBV12-4 and TRBJ2-3; D not resolved. Deletions cut 6 bases from V and 5 bases from J, with 18 bases between. The CDR3 has 15 amino acids. The CDR3 region is CASSSLSVIKDTQYF. The CDR3 DNA follows: TGTGCCAGCAGCTCCCTCTCCGTGATTAAAGATACGCAGTATTTT.

The gene calls are TRBV18 and TRBJ2-5; D is uncertain. The CDR3 loop spans 14 amino acids. With 2 bases removed from V and 5 bases from J, the gap between germline ends came to 12 bases. Germline V gene sequence: CDR1 KGHSH, CDR2 LQKENI. CDR3 in amino acids: CASSPNPGLETQYF. Written as DNA, the CDR3 is TGTGCCAGCTCACCAAATCCAGGTTTGGAGACCCAGTACTTC.

The V call is TRBV18, the J call TRBJ2-1; 10 nucleotides line up with TRBD1. Germline V gene data show CDR1 as KGHSH and CDR2 as LQKENI. The CDR3 has 16 amino acids. J was trimmed by 5 bases and V by 2 bases; bases with no gene match: 6. CDR3 loop: CASSPDRGRRNNEQFF. The DNA of the CDR3 is TGTGCCAGCTCACCAGACAGGGGGCGGAGAAACAATGAGCAGTTCTTC.